This T cell receptor (beta chain) emerged from a study of blood T cells in healthy people across ages. Broader study findings: Versus aged donors, long-lived donors had higher diversity and more naive CD4+ cells.

With a J-beta primer mix and a sample-barcoded 5' primer, a second PCR ran about 7 to 11 cycles. TCRdb passed the 5' RACE reads through MiXCR, listing each CDR3 protein once. The sample carries 1.5 million to 2 million distinct CDR3 sequences, roughly two fifths recorded once. Germline CDR1 SGHTA, CDR2 FQGNSA. There are 15 residues in the CDR3. The V end was cut by 8 bases, the J end by 2 bases, with 19 bases between. This clonotype was counted a few times. Its antigen is not identified. The rearrangement links TRBV7-2 to TRBJ2-7; D is possibly TRBD2 (7 bases). This TCR derives from a human donor in good health. The sample comprised blood. CDR3 sequence: CASRRGGSEPYEQYF. As DNA, the CDR3 is TGTGCCAGCCGACGCGGGGGCTCGGAACCCTACGAGCAGTACTTC.